One and the same sample provided the 2 T cell receptor beta chains below, sequenced in a study of blood T cell repertoires in COVID-19. TCRdb keeps only in-frame clones here, not all; method: immunoSEQ multiplex PCR. The data show more than 150,000 clones, 80% to 90% seen once. The specimen was peripheral blood. These receptors came from a man aged 70-80 years with active or convalescent COVID-19.

The chain is built from TRBV7-8 and TRBJ2-7; a possible D gene is TRBD1 (6 bases). There are 17 residues in the CDR3. The V gene's germline CDR1 is SGHVS and CDR2 FQNEAQ. V lost 3 bases and J 0 bases, leaving 18 bases between the germline ends. CDR3 bases: TGTGCCAGCAGCTTTTCTACCCGCCAAGGGGGCTCCTACGAGCAGTACTTC. This sequence encodes CASSFSTRQGGSYEQYF.

This clone was detected only once. The chain uses TRBV28 and TRBJ1-6; D remains unclear. CDR1 is MDHEN, CDR2 SYDVKM, per germline. The CDR3 runs 15 residues. Trimming removed 6 bases at V and 4 bases at J, with 13 bases between. For the CDR3, the DNA is TGTGCCAGCAGATTTGGAGGAATATATAATTCACCCCTCCACTTT. As protein: CASRFGGIYNSPLHF.